Presented here are 18 T cell receptor beta chains from one specimen sequenced in a study of a mutant IDH1 vaccine in newly diagnosed glioma (TCRdb year 2021). Receptor amplification or capture employed the immunoSEQ multiplex PCR assay. TCRdb stores this immuneACCESS table with in-frame sequences only. Part of the clones is absent; in the studies checked, under half of the shortfall reflects unresolved V genes, and no reason is known for the rest. A total of under 40,000 clones appear in this sample, around 90% of them only once. The ten largest clones capture around 2.2% of the sample. This specimen's time point label, per the study, means: week 47, end of study. Each vaccine dose was 300 ug of a 20-mer mutant IDH1 peptide in Montanide, given subcutaneously with topical imiquimod. These receptors have no identified antigens. The sample in question was PBMCs, obtained from a glioma patient whose treatment included an IDH1 peptide vaccine. The receptors derive from a middle-aged man with glioma.

The V call is TRBV2, the J call TRBJ1-2; weak D call: TRBD1 (5 bases). Germline V gene lookup returns CDR1 SNHLY and CDR2 FYNNEI. Trimming took off 3 bases at V and 5 bases at J, with 13 bases between the two ends. The CDR3 consists of 14 residues. The CDR3 spells CASSEDRGWYGYTF. CDR3 sequence (DNA): TGTGCCAGCAGTGAGGATAGGGGATGGTATGGCTACACCTTC.

The rearrangement joins TRBV21-1 to TRBJ1-1; whether TRBD1, the table's D call, matches the DNA was not checked. TRBV21-1 is described as a pseudogene. This CDR3 spans 15 amino acids. CDR3 sequence reads: CASSKGPTGSTEAFF. For the CDR3, the DNA is TGTGCCAGCAGCAAAGGGCCCACAGGGAGCACTGAAGCTTTCTTT.

The V gene is TRBV5-1, the J gene TRBJ2-5, with D maybe TRBD1 (5 bases). V was trimmed by 4 bases and J by 5 bases, leaving 15 bases between them. Germline CDR1 SGHRS, CDR2 YFSETQ. CDR3 size: 14 residues. This chain's CDR3 is CASSAYRPWETQYF. CDR3 coding DNA: TGCGCCAGCAGCGCCTACAGGCCTTGGGAGACCCAGTACTTC.

The rearrangement uses TRBV11-2 and TRBJ2-6, with 7 bases lining up with TRBD1. V lost 5 bases and J lost 2; bases outside the gene matches: 3. Germline lookup yields CDR1 SGHAT and CDR2 FQNNGV. CDR3 size: 15 residues. In DNA form, the CDR3 reads TGTGCCAGCAGCCCGACAGGGACTGGGGCCAACGTCCTGACTTTC. Translated, it gives CASSPTGTGANVLTF. The full variable domain, its missing parts supplied by reference TRBV11-2 and TRBJ2-6, is EAGVAQSPRYKIIEKRQSVAFWCNPISGHATLYWYQQILGQGPKLLIQFQNNGVVDDSQLPKDRFSAERLKGVDSTLKIQPAKLEDSAVYLCASSPTGTGANVLTFGAGSRLTVL.

The chain has TRBV5-6 and TRBJ2-3; the D is unclear. V was shortened by 0 bases and J by 1 base, with 12 bases between the two germline ends. CDR3 length equals 16 residues. Germline lookup yields CDR1 SGHDT and CDR2 YYEEEE. DNA of the CDR3: TGTGCCAGCAGCTTGGTGGCAGGAAAAGGCACAGATACGCAGTATTTT. Protein: CASSLVAGKGTDTQYF.

This chain connects TRBV11-3 to TRBJ1-1, with D unresolved. In germline, CDR1 is SGHNT, CDR2 YENEEA. V gave up 3 bases and J gave up 1 base, with 6 bases separating them. This CDR3 is 13 amino acids long. CDR3 region: CASSFRRNTEAFF. As DNA, the CDR3 is TGTGCCAGCAGCTTTCGTAGGAACACTGAAGCTTTCTTT.

The rearrangement uses TRBV6-5 and TRBJ2-7, with no clear D. The CDR3 is made up of 11 amino acids. Germline CDR1 is MNHEY and CDR2 is SVGAGI. V shed 5 bases and J shed 5 bases, with 7 bases lying between them. CDR3 sequence: CASSTLDEQYF. CDR3 in DNA: TGTGCCAGCAGTACGCTCGACGAGCAGTACTTC.

V and J are TRBV6-1 and TRBJ1-2; maybe TRBD1 (6 bases). There are 14 residues in the CDR3. V was trimmed by 6 bases and J by 1 base, leaving 12 bases between them. CDR1 and CDR2 (germline): MNHNS, SASEGT. In DNA form, the CDR3 reads TGTGCCAGCAGCGGGACAACCGTTAACTATGGCTACACCTTC. Its translation: CASSGTTVNYGYTF.

The chain couples TRBV7-2 to TRBJ2-3; perhaps TRBD1 as D (6 bases). Per germline, CDR1 SGHTA and CDR2 FQGNSA. CDR3 length: 17 residues. The germline V and J ends were trimmed by 2 bases and 2 bases, with 17 bases remaining between them. The CDR3 nucleotides read TGTGCCAGCAGCTTAAGGCAGGGCAGGGGTTACACAGATACGCAGTATTTT. Its protein is CASSLRQGRGYTDTQYF.

V gene TRBV30 combines with J gene TRBJ2-5; no firm D call. Germline lookup yields CDR1 GTSNPN and CDR2 SVGIG (reference sequence). CDR3 length equals 14 residues. V gave up 2 bases and J gave up 1 base, with 11 bases separating them. The CDR3 reads CAWSQPVGQETQYF. CDR3 DNA: TGTGCCTGGAGTCAACCAGTGGGCCAAGAGACCCAGTACTTC. The whole variable domain, filled in from reference TRBV30 and TRBJ2-5, reads SQTIHQWPATLVQPVGSPLSLECTVEGTSNPNLYWYRQAAGRGLQLLFYSVGIGQISSEVPQNLSASRPQDRQFILSSKKLLLSDSGFYLCAWSQPVGQETQYFGPGTRLLVL.

The J gene is TRBJ1-6, the V gene TRBV19; D not certain. Trimming shortened V by 2 bases and J by 10 bases, and 15 bases separated the two germline ends. This CDR3 comprises 15 residues. Germline V gives CDR1 LNHDA, CDR2 SQIVND (reference sequence). The CDR3 sequence: CASSISAGESSPLHF. DNA of the CDR3: TGTGCCAGTAGTATATCGGCAGGCGAGAGCTCACCCCTCCACTTT.

The chain is built from TRBV28 and TRBJ2-7; the D gene is possibly TRBD2 (6 bases). The CDR3 loop spans 17 amino acids. Trimming shortened V by 5 bases and J by 6 bases, and 26 bases separated the two germline ends. The germline V gene has CDR1 MDHEN and CDR2 SYDVKM. The CDR3 nucleotides read TGTGCCAGCAGTCCGCTCCCGGGTAGGGAGGTTCCGGCCGAGCAGTACGTC. This codes for CASSPLPGREVPAEQYV.

This chain links TRBV4-3 with TRBJ2-7; no firm D call. With 3 bases removed from V and 2 bases from J, the gap between germline ends came to 14 bases. Germline V lookup: CDR1 LGHNA, CDR2 YSLEER. The CDR3 runs 15 residues. The CDR3 region has the DNA TGCGCCAGCAGCCAGTTTGAAGGACCCCCCTACGAGCAGTACTTC. Translated: CASSQFEGPPYEQYF.

This chain joins TRBV7-8 and TRBJ2-5, with a weak D call TRBD1 (5 bases). CDR1 is SGHVS and CDR2 is FQNEAQ in the germline V gene. V lost 2 bases, J lost 5 bases, and 21 bases lay in between. The CDR3 covers 17 residues. CDR3 loop: CASSLFAQGTSKETQYF. In nucleotides, the CDR3 is TGTGCCAGCAGCTTATTTGCTCAGGGTACCTCTAAGGAGACCCAGTACTTC.

This clone was recorded a few times. The chain is built from TRBV10-3 and TRBJ2-7; D tentatively reads TRBD1 or TRBD2 (5 bases each). Trimming left V 8 bases short and J 2 bases short, with 13 bases between. The CDR3 is 13 amino acids. Germline V gene data show CDR1 as ENHRY and CDR2 as SYGVKD. For the CDR3, the DNA is TGTGCCATCGGGGACGCTCGGGCCTACGAGCAGTACTTC. It is translated as CAIGDARAYEQYF.

V usage is TRBV5-4 and J usage is TRBJ2-1, with D possibly matching TRBD1 (5 bases). The CDR3 is made up of 15 amino acids. Trimming took 0 bases from V and 5 from J, leaving 12 bases between them. CDR1 SGHNT and CDR2 YYREEE come from the germline V gene (reference sequence). The DNA of the CDR3 is TGTGCCAGCAGCTTGGGGCAGGGTACGAACAATGAGCAGTTCTTC. Amino acids: CASSLGQGTNNEQFF. The full variable domain, its missing parts supplied by reference TRBV5-4 and TRBJ2-1, is ETGVTQSPTHLIKTRGQQVTLRCSSQSGHNTVSWYQQALGQGPQFIFQYYREEENGRGNFPPRFSGLQFPNYSSELNVNALELDDSALYLCASSLGQGTNNEQFFGPGTRLTVL.

This sequence joins TRBV4-1 and TRBJ2-2; 8 nucleotides match TRBD1. The CDR3 runs 14 residues. In germline, CDR1 is MGHRA, CDR2 YSYEKL. Germline trimming cut 8 bases from V and 1 base from J; bases unmatched to any gene: 3. The CDR3 sequence is CASSDRGNTGELFF. CDR3 DNA sequence: TGCGCCAGCTCCGACAGGGGGAACACCGGGGAGCTGTTTTTT.

The genes are TRBV6-1 and TRBJ1-2, with 7 bases matching TRBD1. The CDR3 is 13 amino acids. V dropped 4 bases and J dropped 7; count of bases not matched to a gene: 6. Germline CDR1 reads MNHNS; CDR2 reads SASEGT. The CDR3 spells CASSGQGFGGYTF. Here the CDR3 DNA reads TGTGCCAGCAGTGGACAGGGTTTCGGTGGCTACACCTTC.